This T cell receptor beta chain emerged from a study of beta chain features in type 1 diabetes. The study's findings and limits: All four CD4+ subsets of Type 1 diabetes patients contained TCRB CDR3s that were moderately but significantly shorter. PCR might preferentially amplify shorter templates, equally in patients and controls.

Sort purity for all populations was recorded as exceeding 98%. This CDR3 is built from 15 residues. Losses at the gene ends were 4 bases for V and 4 bases for J; bases not matched to a gene: 8. Germline values: CDR1 SGHNT, CDR2 YYREEE (reference sequence). Sequencing targeted expressed TCRB transcripts, as all isolated RNA had been reverse transcribed. Produced via immunoSEQ multiplex PCR; TCRdb's table is partial and in-frame only. This table has 250,000 to 350,000 clones, 15% appearing once. Of note for this clone: Its antigen remains unknown.

This rearrangement joins TRBV5-4 to TRBJ2-7, with TRBD2 identical over 10 bases. Specimen: naive CD4+ T cells from blood. This clonotype was obtained from a young man with type 1 diabetes. CDR3 coding DNA: TGTGCCAGCAGCCCTACTAGCGGGACAAAATACGAGCAGTACTTC. It yields the protein CASSPTSGTKYEQYF.